Each of the 23 T cell receptor beta chains below was sequenced from the same sample in a study of T-cell memory formation after mild COVID-19. TCRdb recomputed calls from the 5' RACE reads with MiXCR, one row per CDR3 protein. The sample carries about 560,000 distinct CDR3 sequences, less than 25% recorded once. The sequencing input was PBMCs or a T cell subset sorted from them (not recorded which). The receptors derive from an adult woman who had mild COVID-19 (a few samples of this study predate the infection). Cell type and time point are not known.

This chain joins TRBV7-3 and TRBJ2-1; D may be TRBD1 or TRBD2 (5 bases each). Per the germline V gene, CDR1 is SGHTA and CDR2 is FQGTGA. The CDR3 contains 15 residues. V was pared by 5 bases and J by 5 bases, with 16 bases between. In nucleotides, the CDR3 is TGTGCCAGCAGCGCCGGGGCCCCGAAGGACAATGAGCAGTTCTTC. Its translation is CASSAGAPKDNEQFF.

A few counts support this clonotype. The chain uses TRBV12-3 or TRBV12-4 and TRBJ2-1; D is unresolved. The V end was cut by 0 bases, the J end by 1 base, with 10 bases between. This CDR3 contains 16 residues. The CDR3 coding sequence is TGTGCCAGCAGTTTAGCGGCGGTAGCATCCTACAATGAGCAGTTCTTC. This encodes CASSLAAVASYNEQFF.

The table lists this clonotype with many counts. The rearrangement uses TRBV7-3 and TRBJ2-5; either TRBD1 or TRBD2 may supply D (5 bases each). The length of the CDR3 is 16 residues. Trimming removed 4 bases from V and 7 bases from J, with 22 bases in between. CDR1 is SGHTA, CDR2 FQGTGA, per germline. The CDR3 nucleotides are TGTGCCAGCAGCTCCCGGGACCAGCCGGTTGTAGCGACCCAGTACTTC. It yields the protein CASSSRDQPVVATQYF.

A few counts support this clonotype. V gene TRBV19 combines with J gene TRBJ1-2, with TRBD1 matching over 7 bases. V was clipped by 4 bases and J by 4 bases; unmatched bases: 9. The CDR3 consists of 15 residues. The V gene's germline CDR1 is LNHDA and CDR2 SQIVND (reference sequence). CDR3 loop: CASSNHRDRSYGYTF. The CDR3 coding sequence is TGTGCCAGTAGTAATCACCGGGACAGAAGCTATGGCTACACCTTC. The full variable domain, in which reference TRBV19 and TRBJ1-2 provide the parts outside the CDR3, is DGGITQSPKYLFRKEGQNVTLSCEQNLNHDAMYWYRQDPGQGLRLIYYSQIVNDFQKGDIAEGYSVSREKKESFPLTVTSAQKNPTAFYLCASSNHRDRSYGYTFGSGTRLTVV.

This clonotype was counted only a few times. J is TRBJ2-5 and V is TRBV7-2, with 10 bases identical to TRBD2. The CDR3 length is 14 residues. The junction had 4 bases not matched to a gene; V was cut back by 5 bases and J by 4 bases. The germline V gene has CDR1 SGHTA and CDR2 FQGNSA. The CDR3 reads CASSAASGGETQYF. The CDR3 nucleotides are TGTGCCAGCAGCGCAGCTAGCGGGGGAGAGACCCAGTACTTC.

The sample holds a few counts of this clonotype. The chain uses TRBV11-2 and TRBJ1-1; TRBD1 might be the D (6 bases). Trimming took 0 bases from V and 1 from J, leaving 12 bases between them. Germline V gene data show CDR1 as SGHAT and CDR2 as FQNNGV. The CDR3 is 16 residues long. CDR3 bases: TGTGCCAGCAGCTTAGATCCGGGACACCGGAACACTGAAGCTTTCTTT. It yields the protein CASSLDPGHRNTEAFF.

The chain recombines TRBV6-5 with TRBJ2-3; perhaps D is TRBD1 or TRBD2 (5 bases each). The V end was cut by 3 bases, the J end by 3 bases, with 13 bases between. Germline loops: CDR1 MNHEY, CDR2 SVGAGI. The CDR3 length is 15 residues. DNA for the CDR3: TGTGCCAGCAGTTATCAGAGGGGTAGAACAGATACGCAGTATTTT. Its translation: CASSYQRGRTDTQYF.

The rearrangement links TRBV18 to TRBJ1-2; D remains unclear. This CDR3 is built from 14 residues. Trimming stripped 3 bases from V and 4 bases from J, with 12 bases between. The germline gives CDR1 KGHSH, CDR2 LQKENI. CDR3 residues: CASSPGSSPYGYTF. The CDR3 nucleotides are TGTGCCAGCTCACCGGGCAGCTCTCCCTATGGCTACACCTTC. The whole variable domain, filled in from reference TRBV18 and TRBJ1-2, reads NAGVMQNPRHLVRRRGQEARLRCSPMKGHSHVYWYRQLPEEGLKFMVYLQKENIIDESGMPKERFSAEFPKEGPSILRIQQVVRGDSAAYFCASSPGSSPYGYTFGSGTRLTVV.

The chain employs TRBV18 and TRBJ2-3; tentative D call: TRBD1 (5 bases). Germline loops: CDR1 KGHSH, CDR2 LQKENI. V dropped 6 bases and J dropped 4 bases, with 14 bases sitting between them. There are 14 residues in the CDR3. The CDR3 region has the DNA TGTGCCAGCTCCCCGACAAGACAGCCAGATACGCAGTATTTT. Encoded protein: CASSPTRQPDTQYF. Using reference TRBV18 and TRBJ2-3 for the parts outside the CDR3, the full variable domain is NAGVMQNPRHLVRRRGQEARLRCSPMKGHSHVYWYRQLPEEGLKFMVYLQKENIIDESGMPKERFSAEFPKEGPSILRIQQVVRGDSAAYFCASSPTRQPDTQYFGPGTRLTVL.

This clonotype has only a few counts. The chain has TRBV18 and TRBJ2-1, with 7 bases that match TRBD2. V lost 1 base to trimming and J lost 6 bases; unmatched junction nucleotides: 15. The CDR3 covers 18 residues. Germline V gives CDR1 KGHSH, CDR2 LQKENI. CDR3 amino acids: CASSPRSGGPGAGNEQFF. CDR3 DNA sequence: TGTGCCAGCTCACCACGCTCGGGGGGACCAGGCGCGGGCAATGAGCAGTTCTTC. The whole variable domain, filled in from reference TRBV18 and TRBJ2-1, reads NAGVMQNPRHLVRRRGQEARLRCSPMKGHSHVYWYRQLPEEGLKFMVYLQKENIIDESGMPKERFSAEFPKEGPSILRIQQVVRGDSAAYFCASSPRSGGPGAGNEQFFGPGTRLTVL.

The rearrangement links TRBV5-5 to TRBJ2-1, with 8 bases that match TRBD2. V was pared by 0 bases and J by 1 base, with 6 bases of the junction left unmatched. This CDR3 has 17 amino acids. CDR1 SGHKS and CDR2 YYEKEE come from the germline V gene (reference sequence). CDR3 amino acids: CASSLAGSGSSYNEQFF. The CDR3 nucleotides are TGTGCCAGCAGCTTGGCCGGGAGCGGGAGTTCCTACAATGAGCAGTTCTTC.

This clonotype showed up many times. V and J are TRBV9 and TRBJ2-5; tentative D call: TRBD1 (5 bases). This CDR3 contains 17 residues. V was trimmed by 1 base and J by 1 base, leaving 17 bases between them. The germline V gene has CDR1 SGDLS and CDR2 YYNGEE. CDR3 amino acids: CASSVQGRQFPQETQYF. In DNA, the CDR3 is TGTGCCAGCAGCGTACAGGGTCGACAGTTCCCCCAAGAGACCCAGTACTTC.

Only one count was recorded for this clonotype. The junction differs from germline at one of its ends, possibly a read error. The CDR3 DNA sequence: TGTGCCAGCAGCGTAGGTTGGTACGAGCAGTATTTC. Residues: CASSVGWYEQYF. This chain joins TRBV25-1 and TRBJ2-7; D uncertain. CDR1 MGHDK and CDR2 SYGVNS come from the germline V gene. There are 12 residues in the CDR3.

This clonotype was seen more than once but under ten times. V and J are TRBV7-2 and TRBJ2-7, with TRBD1 as a possible D gene (6 bases). This CDR3 is built from 13 residues. The germline V gene has CDR1 SGHTA and CDR2 FQGNSA. Trimming took off 6 bases at V and 2 bases at J, with 11 bases between the two ends. The CDR3 DNA reads as TGTGCCAGCAGATGGGGGCCTACCTACGAGCAGTACTTC. Translating gives CASRWGPTYEQYF.

The chain uses TRBV7-9 and TRBJ2-5; no definite D call. Trimming pared 5 bases from V and 1 base from J, leaving 14 bases between. CDR3 length: 15 residues. CDR1 and CDR2 from the germline V gene are SEHNR and FQNEAQ (reference sequence). CDR3 sequence: CASSPPVGIQETQYF. The CDR3, as DNA: TGTGCCAGCAGCCCTCCTGTCGGTATCCAAGAGACCCAGTACTTC.

This clonotype was recorded at least ten times. The chain employs TRBV7-9 and TRBJ2-5; D gene ambiguous. CDR1 SEHNR and CDR2 FQNEAQ come from the germline V gene (reference sequence). The CDR3 covers 11 residues. V shed 5 bases and J shed 4 bases, with 5 bases lying between them. CDR3 protein: CASSHGETQYF. The CDR3 DNA sequence: TGTGCCAGCAGCCACGGAGAGACCCAGTACTTC.

This clonotype has a handful of counts. The rearrangement joins TRBV11-3 to TRBJ1-2, with TRBD1 matching over 7 bases. Germline CDR1 and CDR2: SGHNT and YENEEA. The trim removed 1 base at V and 0 bases at J, leaving 8 bases unmatched. CDR3 length equals 17 residues. DNA for the CDR3: TGTGCCAGCAGCTTAGCCGACAGGGTCAGAACTAACTATGGCTACACCTTC. Encoded protein: CASSLADRVRTNYGYTF.

J is TRBJ2-7 and V is TRBV9, with 11 positions matching TRBD2. The CDR3 contains 19 residues. The germline CDR1 and CDR2 sequences are SGDLS and YYNGEE. The junction had 16 bases not matched to a gene; V was cut back by 0 bases and J by 5 bases. The CDR3 protein is CASSVATHATSGSVNEQYF. CDR3 bases: TGTGCCAGCAGCGTAGCTACTCACGCCACTAGCGGGAGTGTCAACGAGCAGTACTTC. The variable domain in full, with the rest retrieved from reference TRBV9 and TRBJ2-7, is DSGVTQTPKHLITATGQRVTLRCSPRSGDLSVYWYQQSLDQGLQFLIQYYNGEERAKGNILERFSAQQFPDLHSELNLSSLELGDSALYFCASSVATHATSGSVNEQYFGPGTRLTVT.

This chain links TRBV7-3 with TRBJ2-3; D possibly corresponds to TRBD2 (5 bases). The CDR3 length is 12 residues. Germline V gene lookup returns CDR1 SGHTA and CDR2 FQGTGA. V gave up 5 bases and J gave up 10 bases, with 13 bases separating them. The CDR3 DNA follows: TGTGCCAGCAGCGACGGACTGCGGGCGCAGTATTTT. Encoded protein: CASSDGLRAQYF.

This chain connects TRBV10-3 to TRBJ2-1; 8 nucleotides agree with TRBD2. The germline CDR1 and CDR2 sequences are ENHRY and SYGVKD. With 7 bases clipped from V and 7 bases from J, the junction kept 15 bases outside the gene matches. The CDR3 runs 16 residues. CDR3: CAIIRRAGVKLNEQFF. DNA for the CDR3: TGTGCCATCATCCGAAGAGCGGGAGTGAAACTAAATGAGCAGTTCTTC.

A few counts support this clonotype. The chain uses TRBV18 and TRBJ2-5; D perhaps matches TRBD1 (6 bases). Trimming stripped 3 bases from V and 4 bases from J, with 15 bases between. The V gene's germline CDR1 is KGHSH and CDR2 LQKENI. This CDR3 is built from 15 residues. The CDR3 nucleotides are TGTGCCAGCTCACCGGGGACGTTAGGGGGAGAGACCCAGTACTTC. It specifies CASSPGTLGGETQYF. Full variable domain (rest looked up from reference TRBV18 and TRBJ2-5): NAGVMQNPRHLVRRRGQEARLRCSPMKGHSHVYWYRQLPEEGLKFMVYLQKENIIDESGMPKERFSAEFPKEGPSILRIQQVVRGDSAAYFCASSPGTLGGETQYFGPGTRLLVL.

This clonotype was counted only a few times. The rearrangement uses TRBV5-1 and TRBJ2-7; TRBD1 matches at 7 bases. Germline lookup yields CDR1 SGHRS and CDR2 YFSETQ. This CDR3 is 14 amino acids long. J lost 3 bases, V lost 4 bases, and 7 bases had no gene match. The CDR3 sequence is CASSHPGQNYEQYF. As DNA, the CDR3 is TGCGCCAGCAGCCATCCGGGACAGAACTACGAGCAGTACTTC.

This clonotype was seen a handful of times. CDR3 bases: TGTGCCAGCAGCGGATCTACGAACAATGAGCAGTTCTTC. Translated, it gives CASSGSTNNEQFF. The rearrangement uses TRBV7-6 and TRBJ2-1; D is ambiguous. V lost 5 bases and J lost 5, with 10 bases in between. The CDR3 length is 13 residues. CDR1 is SGHVS and CDR2 is FNYEAQ in the germline V gene.